This TCR beta chain stems from a study of blood T cell repertoires in COVID-19. Study details: COVID-19 samples, acute and convalescent, were from the United States, Italy and Spain.

Per the original data handling: Amplification of reference gene primers was used by the study to estimate nucleated cell counts. Sequencing was performed with immunoSEQ multiplex PCR; in TCRdb, only in-frame clones are kept and a portion is missing. The V and J calls and the clone size are those of that table, but D and trimming were determined from the DNA. The sample has more than 300,000 clones, around 87% seen once. This clone was seen just once. V shed 1 base and J 2 bases; nucleotides not matched to a gene: 2. The CDR3 is made up of 16 amino acids. Looked up from germline, CDR1 is SGHTA and CDR2 is FQGNSA.

The origin of this receptor is a woman in her twenties or thirties with COVID-19, enrolled during active disease. This chain links TRBV7-2 with TRBJ2-3; 11 positions agree with TRBD2. Sequences were obtained from peripheral blood. Here the CDR3 DNA reads TGTGCCAGCAGCTTAGTAGCGGGAGGGAACACAGATACGCAGTATTTT. Translation gives CASSLVAGGNTDTQYF.